This T cell receptor (beta chain) emerged from a study of response to subunit inactivated influenza vaccine. Using its own MiXCR run on the RT-PCR reads, TCRdb lists one record per CDR3 protein. This sample yields about 540,000 distinct CDR3 sequences, of which under 30% are seen a single time; under 3.5% belongs to the top ten. The V end was cut by 2 bases, the J end by 5 bases, with 13 bases between. The CDR3 contains 14 residues. Germline V gene lookup returns CDR1 SGHKS and CDR2 YYEKEE (reference sequence). Only a few counts were recorded for this clonotype. These data were also reused for a study on T cells expressing NK-cell markers. That source notes: What made the TCR beta cDNA was 5'RACE template switching with UMIs. In the group of eight sequenced donors, seven were HCMV-seropositive and one was seronegative. CD8+ T cells in a handful of donors included dominant NKG2C+ clonotypes at roughly 1.0-8%. Leadership of the CD3+CD56-NKG2C+ fraction also belonged to these clonotypes in a handful of donors.

The chain joins TRBV5-5 to TRBJ2-5; D is undetermined. Sequenced material: CD4+ T cells sorted from PBMCs, taken 11 to 12 days after vaccination. The sequence came from a man aged 50 to 60 who received an inactivated influenza vaccine. CDR3 nucleotide sequence: TGTGCCAGCAGCTTTGGGTCTGAAGAGGAGACCCAGTACTTC. Translated, it gives CASSFGSEEETQYF.